This TCR beta chain was documented in a study of cytomegalovirus exposure and HLA in healthy donors. TCRdb's copy holds only in-frame clones and misses some; the assay was immunoSEQ multiplex PCR. Of 260,000 or so clones listed, 88% are singletons. As to this clone: As yet, its antigen is unknown.

Study results and limitations: Most TCR sequences were seen very rarely across donors, but some public TCRs occurred in many. Cytomegalovirus-associated TCR beta chains were listed, numbering some 180. In vitro confirmation showed a few CMV-associated chains to be CMV antigen specific. TCR clusters originating in the first cohort tended to co-occur in the 120 validation repertoires, according to a later analysis.

This CDR3 contains 13 residues. CDR1 is MDHEN and CDR2 is SYDVKM in the germline V gene. Source material: PBMCs. The TCR sequence derives from a woman aged 18-29 years in good health and CMV-seronegative. The gene calls are TRBV28 and TRBJ1-5, with TRBD1 as a possible D gene (5 bases). The CDR3, as DNA: TGTGCAAGCGGGGCCGAACCCAATCAGCCCCAGCATTTT. It specifies CASGAEPNQPQHF.